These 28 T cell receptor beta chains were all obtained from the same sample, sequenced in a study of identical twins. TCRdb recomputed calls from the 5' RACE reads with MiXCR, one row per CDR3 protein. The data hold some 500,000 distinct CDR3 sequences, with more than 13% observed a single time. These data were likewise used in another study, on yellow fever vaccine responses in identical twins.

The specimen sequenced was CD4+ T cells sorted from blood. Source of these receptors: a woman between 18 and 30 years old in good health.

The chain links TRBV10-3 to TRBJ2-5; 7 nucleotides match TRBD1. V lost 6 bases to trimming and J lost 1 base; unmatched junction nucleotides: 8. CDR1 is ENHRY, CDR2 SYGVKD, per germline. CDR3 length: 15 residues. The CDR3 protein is CAIRARDSPQETQYF. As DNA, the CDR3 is TGTGCCATCAGGGCCCGGGACAGCCCCCAAGAGACCCAGTACTTC.

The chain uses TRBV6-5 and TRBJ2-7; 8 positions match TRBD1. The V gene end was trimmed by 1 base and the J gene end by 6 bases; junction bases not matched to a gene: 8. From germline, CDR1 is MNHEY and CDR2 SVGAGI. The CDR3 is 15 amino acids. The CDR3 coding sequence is TGTGCCAGCAGTTACTTCTCCGGGACAGGTTCCGAGCAGTACTTC. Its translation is CASSYFSGTGSEQYF.

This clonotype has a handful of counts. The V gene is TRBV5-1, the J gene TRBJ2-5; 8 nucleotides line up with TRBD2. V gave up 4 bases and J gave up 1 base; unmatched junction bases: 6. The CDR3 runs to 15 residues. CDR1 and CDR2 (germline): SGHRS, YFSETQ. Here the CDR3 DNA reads TGCGCCAGCAGCCGGGGGGGAATCGGCCAAGAGACCCAGTACTTC. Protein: CASSRGGIGQETQYF.

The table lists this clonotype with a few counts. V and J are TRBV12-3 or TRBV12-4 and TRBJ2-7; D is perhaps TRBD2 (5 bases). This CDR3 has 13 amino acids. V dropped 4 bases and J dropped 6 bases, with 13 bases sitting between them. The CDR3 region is CASSSTGRGEQYF. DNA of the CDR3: TGTGCCAGCAGTTCCACTGGTCGGGGCGAGCAGTACTTC.

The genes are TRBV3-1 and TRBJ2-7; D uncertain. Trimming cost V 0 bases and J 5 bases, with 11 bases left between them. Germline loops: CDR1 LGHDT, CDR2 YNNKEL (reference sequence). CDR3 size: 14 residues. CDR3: CASSQDAWGNEQYF. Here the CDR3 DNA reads TGTGCCAGCAGCCAAGATGCCTGGGGAAACGAGCAGTACTTC.

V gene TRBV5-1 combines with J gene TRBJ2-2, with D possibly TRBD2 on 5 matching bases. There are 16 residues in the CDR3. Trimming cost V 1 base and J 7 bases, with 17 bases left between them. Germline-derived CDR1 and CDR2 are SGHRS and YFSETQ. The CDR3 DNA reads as TGCGCCAGCAGCTTGTCTAGCAAGGTCGGCGGCGGGGAGCTGTTTTTT. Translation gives CASSLSSKVGGGELFF.

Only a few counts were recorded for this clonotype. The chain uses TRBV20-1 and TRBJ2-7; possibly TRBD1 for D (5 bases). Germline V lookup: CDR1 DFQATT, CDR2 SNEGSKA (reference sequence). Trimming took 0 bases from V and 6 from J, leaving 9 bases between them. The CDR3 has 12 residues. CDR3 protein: CSARDRVREQYF. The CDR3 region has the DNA TGCAGTGCTAGAGACAGGGTCCGCGAGCAGTACTTC.

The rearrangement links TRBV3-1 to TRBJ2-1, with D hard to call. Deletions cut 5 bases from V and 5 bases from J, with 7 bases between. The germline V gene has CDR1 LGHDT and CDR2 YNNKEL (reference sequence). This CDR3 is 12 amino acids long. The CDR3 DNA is TGTGCCAGCAGCGGGATCGACAATGAGCAGTTCTTC. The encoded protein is CASSGIDNEQFF.

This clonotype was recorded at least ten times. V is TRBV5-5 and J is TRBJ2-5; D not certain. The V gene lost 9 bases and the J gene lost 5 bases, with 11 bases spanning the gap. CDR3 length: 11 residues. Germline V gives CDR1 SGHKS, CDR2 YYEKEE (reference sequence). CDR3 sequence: CATSVGETQYF. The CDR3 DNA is TGTGCCACTTCGGTTGGGGAGACCCAGTACTTC.

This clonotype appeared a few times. CDR3 residues: CATSDPGLVNEQFF. DNA of the CDR3: TGTGCCACCAGTGACCCCGGACTAGTTAATGAGCAGTTCTTC. The genes are TRBV24-1 and TRBJ2-1, with TRBD2 identical over 7 bases. V trimming: 4 bases; J trimming: 7 bases; junction bases outside the gene matches: 6. This CDR3 spans 14 amino acids. Germline values: CDR1 KGHDR, CDR2 SFDVKD.

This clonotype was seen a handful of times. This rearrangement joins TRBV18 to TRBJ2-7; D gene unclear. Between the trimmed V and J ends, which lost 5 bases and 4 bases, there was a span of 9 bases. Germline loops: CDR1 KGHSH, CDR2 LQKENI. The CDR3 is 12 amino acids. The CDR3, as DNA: TGTGCCAGCTCAAACGGCCCTTACGAGCAGTACTTC. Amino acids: CASSNGPYEQYF.

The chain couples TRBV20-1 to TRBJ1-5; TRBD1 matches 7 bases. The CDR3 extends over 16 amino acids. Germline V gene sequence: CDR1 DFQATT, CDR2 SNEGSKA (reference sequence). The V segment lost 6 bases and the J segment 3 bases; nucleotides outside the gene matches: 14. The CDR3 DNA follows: TGCAGTGCGATGGTAGAAACAGGGGTGGCCAATCAGCCCCAGCATTTT. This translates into CSAMVETGVANQPQHF.

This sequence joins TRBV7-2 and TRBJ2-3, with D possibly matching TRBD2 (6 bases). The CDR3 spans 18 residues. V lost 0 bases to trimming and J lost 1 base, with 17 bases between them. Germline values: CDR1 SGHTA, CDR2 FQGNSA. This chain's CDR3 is CASSLANWLARGTDTQYF. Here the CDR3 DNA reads TGTGCCAGCAGCTTAGCCAATTGGCTAGCGAGGGGCACAGATACGCAGTATTTT.

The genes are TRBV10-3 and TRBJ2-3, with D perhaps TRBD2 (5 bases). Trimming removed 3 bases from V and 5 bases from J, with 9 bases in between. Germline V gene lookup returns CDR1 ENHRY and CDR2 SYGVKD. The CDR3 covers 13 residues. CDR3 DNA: TGTGCCATCAGTGAATACAGCGGAGATACGCAGTATTTT. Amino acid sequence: CAISEYSGDTQYF.

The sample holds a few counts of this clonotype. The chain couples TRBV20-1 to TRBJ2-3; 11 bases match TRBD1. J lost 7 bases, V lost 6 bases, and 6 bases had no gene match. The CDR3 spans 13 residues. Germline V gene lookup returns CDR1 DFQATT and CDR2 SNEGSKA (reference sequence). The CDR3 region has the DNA TGCAGTGCCCCGGGACAGGGGGTATATACGCAGTATTTT. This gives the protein CSAPGQGVYTQYF.

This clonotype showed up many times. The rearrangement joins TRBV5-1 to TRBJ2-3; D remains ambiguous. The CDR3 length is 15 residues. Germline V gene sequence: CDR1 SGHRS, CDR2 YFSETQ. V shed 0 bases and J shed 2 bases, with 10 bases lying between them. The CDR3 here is CASSLGPEYTDTQYF. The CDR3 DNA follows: TGCGCCAGCAGCTTGGGGCCAGAATACACAGATACGCAGTATTTT.

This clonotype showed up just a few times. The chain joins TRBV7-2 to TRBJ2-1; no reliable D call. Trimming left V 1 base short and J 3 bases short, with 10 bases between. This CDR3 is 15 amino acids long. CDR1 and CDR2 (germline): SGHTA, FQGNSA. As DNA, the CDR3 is TGTGCCAGCAGCTTAGGGTCAGGCTACTACAATGAGCAGTTCTTC. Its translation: CASSLGSGYYNEQFF.

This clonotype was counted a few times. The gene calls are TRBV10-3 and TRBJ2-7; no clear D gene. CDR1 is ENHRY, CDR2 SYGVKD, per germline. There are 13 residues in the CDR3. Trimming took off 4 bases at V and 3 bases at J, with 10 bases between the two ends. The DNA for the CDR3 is TGTGCCATCAGTGTCTCGGACGGCTACGAGCAGTACTTC. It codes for CAISVSDGYEQYF.

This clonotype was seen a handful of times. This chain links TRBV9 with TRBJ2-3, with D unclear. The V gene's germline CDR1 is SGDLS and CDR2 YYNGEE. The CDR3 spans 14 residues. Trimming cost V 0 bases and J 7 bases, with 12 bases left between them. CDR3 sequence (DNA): TGTGCCAGCAGCGTAGCCGCCGGAAGTTATACGCAGTATTTT. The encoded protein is CASSVAAGSYTQYF.

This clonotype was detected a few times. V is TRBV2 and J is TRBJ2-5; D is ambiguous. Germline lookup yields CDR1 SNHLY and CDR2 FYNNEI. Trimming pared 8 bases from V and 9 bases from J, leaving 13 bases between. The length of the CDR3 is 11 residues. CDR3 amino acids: CASRLFDSQYF. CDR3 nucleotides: TGTGCCAGCCGCCTCTTCGACTCCCAGTACTTC.

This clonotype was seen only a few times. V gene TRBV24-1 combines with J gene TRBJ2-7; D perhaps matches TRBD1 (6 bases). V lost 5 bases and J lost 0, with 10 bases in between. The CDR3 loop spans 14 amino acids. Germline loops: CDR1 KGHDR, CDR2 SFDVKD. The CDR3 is CATSGQGPSYEQYF. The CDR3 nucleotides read TGTGCCACCAGTGGGCAGGGGCCCTCCTACGAGCAGTACTTC.

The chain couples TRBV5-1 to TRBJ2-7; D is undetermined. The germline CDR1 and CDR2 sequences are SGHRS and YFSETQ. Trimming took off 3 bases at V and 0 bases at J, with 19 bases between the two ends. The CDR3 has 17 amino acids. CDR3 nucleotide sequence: TGCGCCAGCAGCTCAATCGGTGGGATGTTAAGCTCCTACGAGCAGTACTTC. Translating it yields CASSSIGGMLSSYEQYF.

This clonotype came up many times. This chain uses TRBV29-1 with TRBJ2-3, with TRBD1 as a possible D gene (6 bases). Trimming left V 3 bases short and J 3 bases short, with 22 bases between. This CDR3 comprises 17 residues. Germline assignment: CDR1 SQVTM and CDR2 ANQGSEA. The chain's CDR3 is CSVDPRGWERGTDTQYF. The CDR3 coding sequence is TGCAGCGTTGACCCCAGGGGTTGGGAACGGGGAACAGATACGCAGTATTTT.

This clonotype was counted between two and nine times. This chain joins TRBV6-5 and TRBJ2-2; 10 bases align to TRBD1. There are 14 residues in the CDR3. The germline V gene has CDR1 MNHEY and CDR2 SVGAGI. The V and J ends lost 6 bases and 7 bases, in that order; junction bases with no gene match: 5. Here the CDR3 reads CASRRQGAGGELFF. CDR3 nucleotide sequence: TGTGCCAGCAGGCGACAGGGGGCGGGCGGGGAGCTGTTTTTT.

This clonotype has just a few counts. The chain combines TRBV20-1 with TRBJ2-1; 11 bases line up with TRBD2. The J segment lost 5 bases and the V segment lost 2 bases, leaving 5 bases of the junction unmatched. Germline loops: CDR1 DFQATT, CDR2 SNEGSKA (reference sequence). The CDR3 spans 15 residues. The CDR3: CSARLLAGGHNEQFF. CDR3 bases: TGCAGTGCTAGACTGCTAGCGGGAGGCCACAATGAGCAGTTCTTC.

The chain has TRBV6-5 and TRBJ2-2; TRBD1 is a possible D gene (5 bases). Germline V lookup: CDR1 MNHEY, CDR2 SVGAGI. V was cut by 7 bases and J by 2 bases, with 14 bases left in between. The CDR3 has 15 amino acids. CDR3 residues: CASIRQTFNTGELFF. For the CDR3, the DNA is TGTGCCAGCATTAGACAGACATTCAACACCGGGGAGCTGTTTTTT.

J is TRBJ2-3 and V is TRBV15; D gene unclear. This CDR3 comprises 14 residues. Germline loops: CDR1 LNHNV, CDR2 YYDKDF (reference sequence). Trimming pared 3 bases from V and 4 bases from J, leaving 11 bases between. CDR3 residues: CATSSGWAADTQYF. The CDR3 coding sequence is TGTGCCACCAGCAGCGGGTGGGCCGCAGATACGCAGTATTTT.

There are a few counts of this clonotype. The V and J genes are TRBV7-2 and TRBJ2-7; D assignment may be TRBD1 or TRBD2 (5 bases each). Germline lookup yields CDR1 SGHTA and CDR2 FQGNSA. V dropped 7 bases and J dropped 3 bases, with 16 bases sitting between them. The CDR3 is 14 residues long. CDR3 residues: CASTLGELNYEQYF. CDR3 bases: TGTGCCAGCACCCTGGGGGAGTTGAACTACGAGCAGTACTTC. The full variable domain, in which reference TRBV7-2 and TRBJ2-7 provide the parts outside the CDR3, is GAGVSQSPSNKVTEKGKDVELRCDPISGHTALYWYRQSLGQGLEFLIYFQGNSAPDKSGLPSDRFSAERTGGSVSTLTIQRTQQEDSAVYLCASTLGELNYEQYFGPGTRLTVT.